This T cell receptor beta chain came from a study of cytomegalovirus exposure and HLA in healthy donors. Study at large: The 120 validation repertoires were produced on the same platform as the 500 to 800 repertoires of the first cohort. This was reported in a later analysis. Study-wide results and caveats: Accounts indicate the classifier identified cytomegalovirus status with strong specificity and sensitivity. First-cohort TCR clusters tended to co-occur in the 120 or so validation repertoires, a later analysis found.

On this clone: Its specificity is unknown.

Measured with immunoSEQ multiplex PCR; TCRdb has only the in-frame clones, and not every one. The table shows 82,000 or so clones, with 95% occurring only once. After removal of 3 bases from V and 5 bases from J, the junction contained 1 base not matched to a gene. CDR3 size: 13 residues. Germline V CDR1 and CDR2: SEHNR, FQNEAQ (reference sequence). Sample: PBMCs. The sequence was obtained from a woman under 30 in good health and CMV-seronegative. V and J are TRBV7-9 and TRBJ2-1; 7 bases map to TRBD2. The CDR3 reads CASSFTSDNEQFF. CDR3 bases: TGTGCCAGCAGCTTTACTAGCGACAATGAGCAGTTCTTC.